These 13 T cell receptor beta chains were all obtained from the same sample, sequenced in a study of PD-1 blockade in classical Hodgkin lymphoma. The protocol was immunoSEQ multiplex PCR, while the TCRdb copy is restricted to in-frame clones and leaves out a portion. The table includes under 35,000 clones, 65% to 80% detected once. The time point: cycle 4 day 1 (C4D1), after around six weeks of nivolumab. Every single patient, without exception, relapsed after autologous stem cell transplantation, and brentuximab vedotin exposure varied. Source: peripheral blood mononuclear cells (PBMCs), taken before the fourth cycle of nivolumab. Receptor source: a human donor with classical Hodgkin lymphoma.

This sequence joins TRBV7-9 and TRBJ2-7; the D is unclear. Trimming cost V 3 bases and J 7 bases, with 10 bases left between them. This CDR3 region has 12 residues. From germline, CDR1 is SEHNR and CDR2 FQNEAQ (reference sequence). As DNA, the CDR3 is TGTGCCAGCAGCTTCCAAGACGGTGAGCAGTACTTC. This encodes CASSFQDGEQYF.

V usage is TRBV30 and J usage is TRBJ1-2, with D perhaps TRBD1 (6 bases). Trimming stripped 4 bases from V and 1 base from J, with 13 bases between. Germline loops: CDR1 GTSNPN, CDR2 SVGIG (reference sequence). The CDR3 is 14 residues long. For the CDR3, the DNA is TGTGCCTGGAACGTGGAGGGGGTTAACTATGGCTACACCTTC. Protein product: CAWNVEGVNYGYTF.

This sequence joins TRBV9 and TRBJ2-2; no reliable D call. This CDR3 spans 12 amino acids. Between the trimmed V and J ends, which lost 3 bases and 8 bases, there was a span of 8 bases. Germline assignment: CDR1 SGDLS and CDR2 YYNGEE. The CDR3 protein is CASSALKGELFF. The CDR3 DNA follows: TGTGCCAGCAGCGCATTGAAAGGGGAGCTGTTTTTT.

V gene TRBV30 combines with J gene TRBJ2-1; D possibly uses TRBD1 or TRBD2 (6 bases each). The CDR3 loop spans 15 amino acids. Trimming took 2 bases from V and 6 from J, leaving 17 bases between them. Germline values: CDR1 GTSNPN, CDR2 SVGIG (reference sequence). CDR3 in amino acids: CAWSLWGAELNEQFF. CDR3 DNA: TGTGCCTGGAGTTTATGGGGGGCCGAACTCAATGAGCAGTTCTTC.

In its sample, this clone was seen a few times. The J gene is TRBJ2-3, the V gene TRBV4-1; 9 nucleotides align to TRBD2. Looked up from germline, CDR1 is MGHRA and CDR2 is YSYEKL. Losses at the gene ends were 0 bases for V and 9 bases for J; bases not matched to a gene: 19. This CDR3 is 19 amino acids long. CDR3 protein: CASSQDSAGGPSLLHTQYF. Written as DNA, the CDR3 is TGCGCCAGCAGCCAAGATTCGGCGGGAGGGCCGAGTTTGCTCCACACGCAGTATTTT.

The chain has TRBV30 and TRBJ1-2; D is perhaps TRBD1 (6 bases). From germline, CDR1 is GTSNPN and CDR2 SVGIG (reference sequence). The CDR3 has 14 amino acids. V was cut by 2 bases and J by 1 base, with 11 bases left in between. CDR3 in DNA: TGTGCCTGGAGTCCGACAGGTCTTAACTATGGCTACACCTTC. Protein sequence: CAWSPTGLNYGYTF.

This clone was detected only a few times. CDR3 bases: TGTGCCAGCAGCTTGGAGAGCTCCTACGAGCAGTACTTC. This encodes CASSLESSYEQYF. This rearrangement joins TRBV5-8 to TRBJ2-7; D unresolved. This CDR3 has 13 amino acids. From germline, CDR1 is SGHTS and CDR2 YDEGEE. V was shortened by 0 bases and J by 0 bases, with 4 bases between the two germline ends.

This sequence joins TRBV7-3 and TRBJ2-2; D might be TRBD1 (5 bases). V lost 3 bases and J 10 bases, leaving 12 bases between the germline ends. This CDR3 has 13 amino acids. Germline-derived CDR1 and CDR2 are SGHTA and FQGTGA. The CDR3 DNA is TGTGCCAGCAGCTTCACCCAGGGCGCGGAGCTGTTTTTT. Its protein product is CASSFTQGAELFF.

V gene TRBV7-8 combines with J gene TRBJ2-7; tentatively, D is TRBD1 (6 bases). The germline gives CDR1 SGHVS, CDR2 FQNEAQ. V was trimmed by 3 bases and J by 2 bases, leaving 11 bases between them. The CDR3 consists of 14 residues. This CDR3 reads CASSLPRDTYEQYF. The CDR3 DNA is TGTGCCAGCAGCTTGCCCCGGGACACCTACGAGCAGTACTTC.

The chain combines TRBV6-1 with TRBJ2-7; TRBD2 matches at 8 bases. V shed 6 bases and J 4 bases; nucleotides not matched to a gene: 11. Germline assignment: CDR1 MNHNS and CDR2 SASEGT. This CDR3 spans 15 amino acids. CDR3 loop: CASRILAEESYEQYF. In DNA form, the CDR3 reads TGTGCCAGCAGGATACTAGCGGAGGAGTCATACGAGCAGTACTTC.

The chain is built from TRBV14 and TRBJ2-7; D possibly matches TRBD1 or TRBD2 (5 bases each). The CDR3 contains 16 residues. Germline lookup yields CDR1 SGHDN and CDR2 FVKESK. Trimming stripped 0 bases from V and 2 bases from J, with 14 bases between. CDR3 sequence reads: CASSQDMAGRAYEQYF. The CDR3 region has the DNA TGTGCCAGCAGCCAAGATATGGCAGGGCGGGCCTACGAGCAGTACTTC.

The chain employs TRBV1 and TRBJ2-1; no check of the table's D call, TRBD2, against the DNA was made. TRBV1 is termed a pseudogene. The CDR3 length is 18 residues. CDR3 coding DNA: TGCACCAGCAGCCAGATAGCGGGAATGGATCTTTTCATAAATGAGCAGTTCTTC. It encodes CTSSQIAGMDLFINEQFF.

The rearrangement uses TRBV29-1 and TRBJ1-3, with 7 bases lining up with TRBD1. Germline CDR1 and CDR2: SQVTM and ANQGSEA. The CDR3 sequence is 13 residues long. V shed 7 bases, J shed 7 bases, and the junction held 10 bases outside the gene matches. The DNA for the CDR3 is TGCAGCGCCGAAGGACAGGTAGCTAACACCATATATTTT. It translates to CSAEGQVANTIYF.